This record looks at one T cell receptor beta chain sequence and its context. Antigen: not known. The CDR3 is made up of 14 amino acids. V lost 5 bases, J lost 4 bases, and 9 bases stayed unmatched. The germline CDR1 and CDR2 sequences are SGHDT and YYEEEE. This sample was included in a study of neurological immune-mediated disorders. Study observations and caveats: The study found no CDR3 amino acid sequences shared by expanded clones across subjects, suggesting private repertoires in all groups.

TCRdb re-called the 5' RACE reads with MiXCR, one entry per CDR3 protein. The sample lists 35,000 to 45,000 distinct CDR3 sequences, 6% to 8.5% seen once, with 4.4% in the top ten. The receptor comes from a woman between 40 and 55 years old in good health. This rearrangement joins TRBV5-6 to TRBJ2-7; 7 bases match TRBD1. Sequenced sample: PBMCs. CDR3 sequence: CASRLWDSDYEQYV. CDR3 nucleotides: TGTGCCAGCAGATTATGGGACAGTGATTACGAGCAGTACGTC.